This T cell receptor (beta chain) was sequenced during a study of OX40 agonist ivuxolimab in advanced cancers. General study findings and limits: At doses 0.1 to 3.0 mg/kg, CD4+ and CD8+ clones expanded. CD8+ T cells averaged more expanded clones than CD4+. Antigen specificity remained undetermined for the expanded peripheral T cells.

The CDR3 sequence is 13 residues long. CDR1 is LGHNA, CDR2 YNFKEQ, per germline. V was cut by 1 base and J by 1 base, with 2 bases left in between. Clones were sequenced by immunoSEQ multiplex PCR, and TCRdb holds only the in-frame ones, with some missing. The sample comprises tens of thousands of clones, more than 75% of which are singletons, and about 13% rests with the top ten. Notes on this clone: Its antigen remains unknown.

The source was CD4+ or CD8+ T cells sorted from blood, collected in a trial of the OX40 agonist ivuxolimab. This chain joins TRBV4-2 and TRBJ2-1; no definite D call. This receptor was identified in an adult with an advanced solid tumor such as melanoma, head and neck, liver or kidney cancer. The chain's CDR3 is CASSQGSYNEQFF. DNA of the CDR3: TGTGCCAGCAGCCAAGGGTCCTACAATGAGCAGTTCTTC.